This T cell receptor (beta chain) originates from a study of blood T cells in healthy people across ages. A second PCR of 7 to 11 cycles used a sample-barcoded 5' primer and a J-beta primer mix. In TCRdb, the 5' RACE reads were re-called with MiXCR into one record per CDR3 protein. The table has 2 million or so distinct CDR3 sequences, about 50% seen once; the top ten hold over 2%. Between the trimmed V and J ends, which lost 5 bases and 0 bases, there was a span of 8 bases. Germline V gene lookup returns CDR1 MDHEN and CDR2 SYDVKM. The CDR3 is 14 residues long. The chain couples TRBV28 to TRBJ2-4; tentatively, D is TRBD2 (5 bases). Sequences were obtained from blood. The sequence derives from a woman aged 40 to 55 in good health. CDR3 protein: CASSDYLAKNIQYF. Here the CDR3 DNA reads TGTGCCAGCAGTGACTATCTAGCCAAAAACATTCAGTACTTC.